This T cell receptor (beta chain) was sequenced for a study of PD-1 blockade in classical Hodgkin lymphoma. Profiled with immunoSEQ multiplex PCR; TCRdb holds only in-frame clones, not every one. The data contain just under 65,000 clones, about 89% of them singletons. The CDR3 totals 14 residues. Germline values: CDR1 SGHVS, CDR2 FQNEAQ. Trimming stripped 1 base from V and 7 bases from J, with 11 bases between. Time point meaning: cycle 4 day 1 (C4D1), after more than five weeks of nivolumab. Every patient experienced relapse after autologous stem cell transplantation, and brentuximab vedotin exposure varied. Patients showed best responses of complete response, partial response or progressive disease.

The TCR comes from a human donor with classical Hodgkin lymphoma. The source was peripheral blood mononuclear cells (PBMCs), collected before the fourth cycle of nivolumab. The chain combines TRBV7-8 with TRBJ1-5; weak D call: TRBD1 (5 bases). The CDR3 coding sequence is TGTGCCAGCAGCTTAGTGGGGGAAAGACAGCCCCAGCATTTT. Translation: CASSLVGERQPQHF.